This T cell receptor beta chain was identified in a study of human T cells and chemical hapten exposure (dated by TCRdb to the early 2020s). Regarding the study in general: For sensitization, 2% DPC in acetone was applied to a roughly 2 cm by roughly 2 cm area of upper inner arm skin. The mostly female patient cohort included alopecia areata with under or over 50% scalp involvement, alopecia totalis and alopecia universalis. Throughout the study period of 20 to 30 weeks, patients also received therapeutic DPC doses to the scalp every week. The study tracked peripheral blood TCR repertoire changes in vivo during primary and secondary sensitization to the hapten diphenylcyclopropenone (DPC) in alopecia patients. Blood for TCR sequencing was provided by twenty-nine alopecia patients at one to four time points (pre-sensitization, 2, 6 and 24 weeks). Blood samples were taken from patients before sensitization (week 0) and at 2, 6 and about 24 weeks after DPC sensitization. Libraries were pooled for sequencing, and variation in per-sample TCR yields was attributed mainly to small differences in library volumes within the pool. Patch testing was performed on the upper back with Finn chambers containing 0.01% DPC, and the patch tests were scored after 6 days according to International Contact Dermatitis Research Group standards.

This clonotype was seen more than once but under ten times. The clone's antigen remains unknown. The sample holds no much larger clone one base away, and base qualities are not on file. The meaning of the sample's time point label: patch test 2, 6 weeks after DPC sensitization. The meaning of the sample's treatment or condition label: therapeutic diphenylcyclopropenone sensitization with weekly scalp DPC. Blood at each patch-test visit was drawn before the patch test was applied. Patients were eligible if aged 18 to 70, diagnosed with alopecia and judged suitable for DPC therapy, and pregnant patients were excluded. Unfractionated whole blood was collected in Tempus Blood RNA tubes, and total RNA was extracted from that blood. The library was generated by RACE. Sequencing was carried out with a NextSeq 500. Library preparation attached unique molecular identifiers to individual cDNA molecules for quantitative, reproducible TCR counting. Each blood RNA sample was used to sequence both TCR alpha and TCR beta chains. For the original study's pipeline: The median number of TCRs per sample was some 100,000, ranging from roughly 23,224 to 690,600. V, J and CDR3 annotation of the TCR reads was carried out using the Decombinator software suite. For the PS versus PT1 abundance plots, all samples were subsampled to the same number of TCRs (28,000). Expanded TCRs were defined as absent before sensitization and observed at least eight times at the 2-week time point. Using fastp trimming at Q25 and MiXCR clonotype assembly, TCRdb reanalyzed the public sequencing data and kept in-frame beta chains. Entries that share a CDR3 protein sequence are merged under the most common genes and DNA. TCRdb's processing, not the study's, gives the V and J calls here. The sample includes fewer than 80,000 distinct CDR3 sequences, with 10% observed a single time. The ten largest clonotypes hold around 7% of the sample.

From V the trimming removes 1 base and from J it removes 7 bases, while the gene matches leave 2 bases of the junction unaccounted for. The germline V gene encodes CDR1 SGHRS and CDR2 YFSETQ. The CDR3 holds 14 amino acids from the cysteine to the phenylalanine. Only the CDR3 DNA stays, 42 bases, in frame from base 1. Overall results and qualifications from the work: Because all patients had alopecia, a presumed autoimmune disease, the immune response of the patients might differ from that of healthy individuals. A positive correlation was found between the number of PT1 expanded TCRs and patch test score, with significance reached at thresholds 8, 16 and 32 but not 4. Compared with pre-sensitization or healthy control sets, expanded TCRs formed significantly more large CDR3 similarity clusters, which is consistent with antigen-driven responses. Repeated subsampling changed both the strength of the expansion versus patch-test correlation and the threshold at which that correlation became significant. DPC sensitization did not change the number of TCRs with a frequency above 1 in 1000, and there was no evidence of changes in global repertoire structure.

The sequenced sample was whole blood, obtained in connection with sensitization to the hapten diphenylcyclopropenone (DPC). The TCR originated in a woman between 50 and 59 years old with alopecia areata. Some clones in this sample may be carry-over from other donors' samples. This chain joins TRBV5-1 to TRBJ1-6, with 7 central nucleotides matching TRBD1. At the DNA level, the sequence is TGCGCCAGCAGCTTGAAGGGACAGAATTCACCCCTCCACTTT. Its amino acids are CASSLKGQNSPLHF. Beyond the CDR3, the reference TRBV5-1 and TRBJ1-6 genes provide the residues; the full variable domain reads: KAGVTQTPRYLIKTRGQQVTLSCSPISGHRSVSWYQQTPGQGLQFLFEYFSETQRNKGNFPGRFSGRQFSNSRSEMNVSTLELGDSALYLCASSLKGQNSPLHFGNGTRLTVT.